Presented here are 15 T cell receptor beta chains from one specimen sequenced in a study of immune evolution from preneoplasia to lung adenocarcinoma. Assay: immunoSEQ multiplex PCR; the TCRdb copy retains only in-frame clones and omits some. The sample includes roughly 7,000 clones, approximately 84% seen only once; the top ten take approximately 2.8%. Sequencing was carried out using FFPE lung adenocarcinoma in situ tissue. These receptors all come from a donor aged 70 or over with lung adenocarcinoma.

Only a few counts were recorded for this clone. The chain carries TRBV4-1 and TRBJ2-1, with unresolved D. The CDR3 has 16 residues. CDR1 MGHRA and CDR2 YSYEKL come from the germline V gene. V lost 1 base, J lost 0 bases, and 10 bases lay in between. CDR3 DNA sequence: TGCGCCAGCAGCCAAGCGGCGCCGAGCTCCTACAATGAGCAGTTCTTC. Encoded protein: CASSQAAPSSYNEQFF.

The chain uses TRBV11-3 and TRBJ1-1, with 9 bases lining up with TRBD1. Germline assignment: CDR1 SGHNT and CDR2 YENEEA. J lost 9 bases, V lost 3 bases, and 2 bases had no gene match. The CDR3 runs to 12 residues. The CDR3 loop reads CASSLGQGQAFF. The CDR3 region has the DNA TGTGCCAGCAGCTTGGGACAGGGCCAAGCTTTCTTT.

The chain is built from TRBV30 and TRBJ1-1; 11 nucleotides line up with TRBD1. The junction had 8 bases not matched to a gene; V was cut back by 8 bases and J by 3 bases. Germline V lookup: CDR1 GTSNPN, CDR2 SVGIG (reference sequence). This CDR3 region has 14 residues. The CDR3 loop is CARRTGGGYTEAFF. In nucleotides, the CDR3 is TGTGCCCGACGGACAGGGGGCGGGTACACTGAAGCTTTCTTT.

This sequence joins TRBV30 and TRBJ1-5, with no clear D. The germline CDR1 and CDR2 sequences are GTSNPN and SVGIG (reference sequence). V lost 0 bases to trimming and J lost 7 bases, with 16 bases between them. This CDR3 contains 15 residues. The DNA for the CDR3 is TGTGCCTGGAGTGTACAAACAGCCCCATGGCAGCCCCAGCATTTT. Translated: CAWSVQTAPWQPQHF.

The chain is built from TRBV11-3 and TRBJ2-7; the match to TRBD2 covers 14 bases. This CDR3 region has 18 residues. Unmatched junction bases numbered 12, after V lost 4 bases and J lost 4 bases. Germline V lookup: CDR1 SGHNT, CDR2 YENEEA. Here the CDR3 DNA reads TGTGCCAGCAGCTCCTCCGGGACTAGCGGGAGCCTCCCGTACGAGCAGTACTTC. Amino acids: CASSSSGTSGSLPYEQYF.

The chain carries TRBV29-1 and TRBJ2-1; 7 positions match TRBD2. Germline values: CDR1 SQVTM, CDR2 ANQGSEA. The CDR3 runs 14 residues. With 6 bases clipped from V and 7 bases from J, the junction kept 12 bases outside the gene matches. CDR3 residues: CSVKMRERWNEQFF. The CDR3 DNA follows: TGCAGCGTAAAAATGCGGGAGAGGTGGAATGAGCAGTTCTTC.

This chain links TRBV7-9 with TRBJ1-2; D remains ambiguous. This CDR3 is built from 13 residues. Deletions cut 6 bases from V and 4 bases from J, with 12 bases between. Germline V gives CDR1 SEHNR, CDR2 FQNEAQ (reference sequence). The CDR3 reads CASRDGLTYGYTF. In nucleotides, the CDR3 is TGTGCCAGCAGGGATGGTCTTACCTATGGCTACACCTTC. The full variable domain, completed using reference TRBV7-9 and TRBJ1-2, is DTGVSQNPRHKITKRGQNVTFRCDPISEHNRLYWYRQTLGQGPEFLTYFQNEAQLEKSRLLSDRFSAERPKGSFSTLEIQRTEQGDSAMYLCASRDGLTYGYTFGSGTRLTVV.

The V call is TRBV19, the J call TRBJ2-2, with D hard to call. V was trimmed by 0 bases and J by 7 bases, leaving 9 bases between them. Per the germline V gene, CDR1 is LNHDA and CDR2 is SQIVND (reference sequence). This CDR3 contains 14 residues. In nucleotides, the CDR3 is TGTGCCAGTAGTATAGAAACCGAACTCGGGGAGCTGTTTTTT. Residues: CASSIETELGELFF. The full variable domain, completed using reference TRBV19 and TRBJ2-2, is DGGITQSPKYLFRKEGQNVTLSCEQNLNHDAMYWYRQDPGQGLRLIYYSQIVNDFQKGDIAEGYSVSREKKESFPLTVTSAQKNPTAFYLCASSIETELGELFFGEGSRLTVL.

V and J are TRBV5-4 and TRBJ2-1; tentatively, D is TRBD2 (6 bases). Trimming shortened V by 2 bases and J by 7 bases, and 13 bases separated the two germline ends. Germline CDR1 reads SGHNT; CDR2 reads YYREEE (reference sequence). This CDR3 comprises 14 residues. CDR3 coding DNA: TGTGCCAGCAGCTTCGGACTTGCGGGGAATGAGCAGTTCTTC. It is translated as CASSFGLAGNEQFF.

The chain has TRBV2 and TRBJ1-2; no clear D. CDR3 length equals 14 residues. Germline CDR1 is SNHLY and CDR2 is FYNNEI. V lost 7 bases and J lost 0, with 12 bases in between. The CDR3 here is CASMADGANYGYTF. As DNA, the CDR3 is TGTGCCAGCATGGCCGACGGAGCTAACTATGGCTACACCTTC. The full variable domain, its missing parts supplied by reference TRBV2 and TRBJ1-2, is EPEVTQTPSHQVTQMGQEVILRCVPISNHLYFYWYRQILGQKVEFLVSFYNNEISEKSEIFDDQFSVERPDGSNFTLKIRSTKLEDSAMYFCASMADGANYGYTFGSGTRLTVV.

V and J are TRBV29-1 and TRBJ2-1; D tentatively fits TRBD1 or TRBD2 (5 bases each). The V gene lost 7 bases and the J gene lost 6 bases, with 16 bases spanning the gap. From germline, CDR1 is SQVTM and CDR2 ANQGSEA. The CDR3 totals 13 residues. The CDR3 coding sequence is TGCAGCGGCCGGGACGGTGGGGTCAATGAGCAGTTCTTC. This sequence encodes CSGRDGGVNEQFF.

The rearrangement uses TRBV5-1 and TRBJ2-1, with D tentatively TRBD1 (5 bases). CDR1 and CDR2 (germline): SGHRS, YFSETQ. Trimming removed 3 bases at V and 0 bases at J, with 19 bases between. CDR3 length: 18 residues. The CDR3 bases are TGCGCCAGCAGCTCCCTATCCGACAGTTCGAGCTCCTACAATGAGCAGTTCTTC. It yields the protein CASSSLSDSSSSYNEQFF.

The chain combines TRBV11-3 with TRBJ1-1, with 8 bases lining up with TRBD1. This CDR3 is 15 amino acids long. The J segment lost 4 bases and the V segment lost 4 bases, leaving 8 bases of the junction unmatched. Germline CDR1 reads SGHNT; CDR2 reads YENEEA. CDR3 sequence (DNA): TGTGCCAGCAGCTCACGACCGGGACAGGCCACTGAAGCTTTCTTT. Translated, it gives CASSSRPGQATEAFF.

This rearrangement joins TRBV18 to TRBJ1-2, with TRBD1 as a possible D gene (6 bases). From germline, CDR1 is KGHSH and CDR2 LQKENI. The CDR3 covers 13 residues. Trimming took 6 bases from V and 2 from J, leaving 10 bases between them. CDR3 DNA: TGTGCCAGCTCGGACAGAGAAAACTATGGCTACACCTTC. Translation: CASSDRENYGYTF.

The CDR3 region is CASSPPLAKNIQYF. The CDR3 DNA is TGTGCCAGCAGCCCCCCCTTAGCCAAAAACATTCAGTACTTC. The J gene is TRBJ2-4, the V gene TRBV2; D is ambiguous. Germline assignment: CDR1 SNHLY and CDR2 FYNNEI. The V and J ends lost 6 bases and 0 bases respectively, with 9 bases between them. The length of the CDR3 is 14 residues.